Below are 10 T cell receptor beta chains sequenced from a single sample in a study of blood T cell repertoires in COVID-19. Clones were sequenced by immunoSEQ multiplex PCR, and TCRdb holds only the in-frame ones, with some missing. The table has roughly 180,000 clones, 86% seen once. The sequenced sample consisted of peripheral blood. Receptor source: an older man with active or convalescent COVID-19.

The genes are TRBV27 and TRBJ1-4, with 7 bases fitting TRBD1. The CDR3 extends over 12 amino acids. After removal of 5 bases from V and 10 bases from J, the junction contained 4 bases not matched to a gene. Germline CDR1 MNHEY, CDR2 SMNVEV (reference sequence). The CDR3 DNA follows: TGTGCCAGCAGTGAATACAGGGGAAAACTGTTTTTT. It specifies CASSEYRGKLFF.

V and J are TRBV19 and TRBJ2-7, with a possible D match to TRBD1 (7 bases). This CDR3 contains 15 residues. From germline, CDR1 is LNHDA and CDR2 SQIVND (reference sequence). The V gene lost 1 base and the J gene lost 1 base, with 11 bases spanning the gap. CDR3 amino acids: CASSIGAGQSYEQYF. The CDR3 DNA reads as TGTGCCAGTAGTATAGGGGCGGGACAGTCCTACGAGCAGTACTTC.

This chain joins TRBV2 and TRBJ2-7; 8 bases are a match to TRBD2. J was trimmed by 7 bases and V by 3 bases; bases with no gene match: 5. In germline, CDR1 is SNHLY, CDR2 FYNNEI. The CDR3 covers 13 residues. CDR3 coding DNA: TGTGCCAGCAGTGAGCGGGGGGTAGGGGAGCAGTACTTC. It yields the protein CASSERGVGEQYF.

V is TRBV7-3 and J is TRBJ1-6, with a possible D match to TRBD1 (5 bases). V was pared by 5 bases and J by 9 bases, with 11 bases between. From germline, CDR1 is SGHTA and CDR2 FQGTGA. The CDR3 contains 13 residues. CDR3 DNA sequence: TGTGCCAGCAGCCCGGGGGGGGGTTCACCCCTCCACTTT. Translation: CASSPGGGSPLHF.

The chain's CDR3 is CASSAGAGGTDTQYF. The CDR3 DNA is TGTGCCAGCAGCGCTGGGGCAGGGGGAACAGATACGCAGTATTTT. The chain combines TRBV9 with TRBJ2-3, with 7 bases that match TRBD1. J was trimmed by 3 bases and V by 3 bases; bases with no gene match: 7. CDR3 length: 15 residues. Looked up from germline, CDR1 is SGDLS and CDR2 is YYNGEE. Looking up the rest from reference TRBV9 and TRBJ2-3 gives the full variable domain: DSGVTQTPKHLITATGQRVTLRCSPRSGDLSVYWYQQSLDQGLQFLIQYYNGEERAKGNILERFSAQQFPDLHSELNLSSLELGDSALYFCASSAGAGGTDTQYFGPGTRLTVL.

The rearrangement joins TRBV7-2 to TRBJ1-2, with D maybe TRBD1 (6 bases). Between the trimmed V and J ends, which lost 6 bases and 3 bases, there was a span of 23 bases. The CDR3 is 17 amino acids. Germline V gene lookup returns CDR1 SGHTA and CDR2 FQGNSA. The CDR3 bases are TGTGCCAGCAGTTCCGGCCCCAGGGGAAGGGGAGACTATGGCTACACCTTC. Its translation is CASSSGPRGRGDYGYTF.

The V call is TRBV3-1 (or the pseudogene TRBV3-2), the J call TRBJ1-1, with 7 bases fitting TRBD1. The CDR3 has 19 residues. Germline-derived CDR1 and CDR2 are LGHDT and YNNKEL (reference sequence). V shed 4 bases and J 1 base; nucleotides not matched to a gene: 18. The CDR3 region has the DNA TGTGCCAGCAGCCCCTGTCACTCATACAGGGGAATGAAGAACACTGAAGCTTTCTTT. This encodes CASSPCHSYRGMKNTEAFF.

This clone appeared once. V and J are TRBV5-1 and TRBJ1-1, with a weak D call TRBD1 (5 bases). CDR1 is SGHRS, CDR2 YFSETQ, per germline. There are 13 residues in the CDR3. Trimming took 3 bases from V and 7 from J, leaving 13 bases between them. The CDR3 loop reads CASSWGGDSEAFF. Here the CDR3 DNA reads TGCGCCAGCAGCTGGGGGGGAGACAGTGAAGCTTTCTTT. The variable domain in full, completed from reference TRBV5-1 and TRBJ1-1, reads KAGVTQTPRYLIKTRGQQVTLSCSPISGHRSVSWYQQTPGQGLQFLFEYFSETQRNKGNFPGRFSGRQFSNSRSEMNVSTLELGDSALYLCASSWGGDSEAFFGQGTRLTVV.

This chain's CDR3 is CASSYSRSQYF. Written as DNA, the CDR3 is TGTGCCAGCAGTTACTCTAGATCGCAGTATTTT. The rearrangement uses TRBV6-2 or TRBV6-3 and TRBJ2-3; no clear D. V lost 0 bases and J 10 bases, leaving 5 bases between the germline ends. CDR1 is MNHEY and CDR2 is SVGEGT in the germline V gene. The CDR3 has 11 amino acids.

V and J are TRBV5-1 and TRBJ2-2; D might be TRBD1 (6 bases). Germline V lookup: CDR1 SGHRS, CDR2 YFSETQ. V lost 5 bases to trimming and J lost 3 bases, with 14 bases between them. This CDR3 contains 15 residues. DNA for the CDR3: TGCGCCAGCAGTCCAACAGGGAGTTACACCGGGGAGCTGTTTTTT. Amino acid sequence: CASSPTGSYTGELFF.